This T cell receptor beta chain was profiled in a study of cytomegalovirus exposure and HLA in healthy donors. For the study at large: The study placed about four fifths of its roughly 410 genotyped donors in the Caucasian-associated ancestry cluster.

V lost 1 base and J lost 6; bases outside the gene matches: 10. This CDR3 spans 17 amino acids. Germline V CDR1 and CDR2: SGHVS, FQNEAQ. As regards this clone: What it binds is unknown.

The PCR made use of 60 Vbeta and 13 Jbeta primers. The protocol was immunoSEQ multiplex PCR, while the TCRdb copy is restricted to in-frame clones and leaves out a portion. Of some 270,000 clones listed, 80% were seen once; the top ten hold about 0.3%. Study-level results: Solely CMV serostatus was available to characterize immune exposure. Later analysis showed TCR association rates varying by HLA locus, highest for DRB1 and lowest for HLA-C. Later analysis identified a missense DCLRE1C variant that was linked to TCR beta V- and J-gene trimming.

The sample consisted of PBMCs. This sequence originates from a girl aged 2-10 years in good health and CMV-seronegative. The V and J genes are TRBV7-8 and TRBJ2-1, with 9 positions matching TRBD2. The CDR3 DNA reads TGTGCCAGCAGCTTAGTGGTCTTGCGGGGGGGCCGCAATGAGCAGTTCTTC. It encodes CASSLVVLRGGRNEQFF.